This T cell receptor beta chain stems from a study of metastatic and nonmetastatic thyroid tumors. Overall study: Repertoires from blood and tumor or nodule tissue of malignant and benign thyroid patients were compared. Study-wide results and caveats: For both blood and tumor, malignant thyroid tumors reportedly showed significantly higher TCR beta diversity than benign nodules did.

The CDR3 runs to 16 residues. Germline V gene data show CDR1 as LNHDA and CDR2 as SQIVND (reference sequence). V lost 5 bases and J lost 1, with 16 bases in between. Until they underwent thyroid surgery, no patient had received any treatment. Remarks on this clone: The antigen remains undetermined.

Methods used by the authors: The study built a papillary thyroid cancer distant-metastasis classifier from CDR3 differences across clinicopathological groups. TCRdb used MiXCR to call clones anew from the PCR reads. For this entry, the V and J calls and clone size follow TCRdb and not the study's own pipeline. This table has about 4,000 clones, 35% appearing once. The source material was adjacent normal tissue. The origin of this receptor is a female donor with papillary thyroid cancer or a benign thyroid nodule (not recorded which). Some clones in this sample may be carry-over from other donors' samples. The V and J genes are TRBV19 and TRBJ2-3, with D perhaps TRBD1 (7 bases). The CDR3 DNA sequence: TGTGCCAGTAGTCGCTACAGGGGAGGCGGCACAGATACGCAGTATTTT. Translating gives CASSRYRGGGTDTQYF. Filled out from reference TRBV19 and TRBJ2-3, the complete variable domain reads DGGITQSPKYLFRKEGQNVTLSCEQNLNHDAMYWYRQDPGQGLRLIYYSQIVNDFQKGDIAEGYSVSREKKESFPLTVTSAQKNPTAFYLCASSRYRGGGTDTQYFGPGTRLTVL.